This T cell receptor beta chain was identified in a study of control samples from healthy donors and cancer patients. Method: immunoSEQ multiplex PCR; TCRdb's copy keeps in-frame clones and lacks some. This table holds around 120,000 clones, more than 75% found once. Looked up from germline, CDR1 is MNHNY and CDR2 is SVGAGI (reference sequence). The J segment lost 3 bases and the V segment lost 0 bases, leaving 1 base of the junction unmatched. The CDR3 is 14 amino acids. Sequencing used blood. J is TRBJ1-1 and V is TRBV6-6, with TRBD1 matching over 7 bases. The clonotype comes from a man aged 35 to 55 in good health. This CDR3 reads CASSYSGGYTEAFF. The CDR3 DNA is TGTGCCAGCAGTTACTCAGGGGGCTACACTGAAGCTTTCTTT.